The following is a T cell receptor (beta chain) sequence with its context. Its target antigen remains unknown. Base qualities are not at hand, and no much larger clone is one base apart. In the prospective study, participants were 18 to 89 years old, resided in about two dozen geographic areas of the United States, and were enrolled through a virtual design. In the prospective study, cohorts were assigned on the basis of participant-reported clinical history obtained from a screening survey and a study questionnaire. For ImmuneRACE Cohort 3, a participant was defined as recovered based on two consecutive negative NP/OP PCR tests, clearance by a healthcare professional, or resolution of symptoms. Mobile phlebotomists in the prospective study collected whole blood, serum and a nasopharyngeal or oropharyngeal swab from every participant. Additional blood draws and questionnaires over an approximately 2-month period could optionally be provided by prospective study participants. Before DNA extraction, blood samples from the prospective study were shipped at room temperature or frozen.

This sample stems from a study of blood T cell repertoires in COVID-19 (dated by TCRdb to about 2020). Study-wide context: The collaborator samples originated in the United States, Italy and Spain and spanned the acute and convalescent phases of COVID-19. The prospective study material was composed of cDNA or gDNA derived from T cells, B-cell-depleted T cells, or PBMCs. Deeply sampled blood TCRbeta repertoires from subjects exposed to, actively infected with, or recovered from COVID-19 were included in the dataset. The repertoires were released in a freely available public database meant as a resource for research on the immune response to SARS-CoV-2. The samples were drawn from the first 160 participants of the ongoing ImmuneRACE study and from 950 to 1,500 subjects provided by 6 global collaborators. The sample metadata nearly always contained a de-identified subject ID, COVID-19 status, age in years and sex. Where available, HLA class I and class II types were taken from metadata supplied by the sample provider and were not determined by assay-based typing.

Results the study describes overall, beyond this receptor: The quantity of clinical and demographic metadata differed by source and by participant and was supplied without curation.

TCRbeta CDR3 regions were amplified from genomic DNA by means of the immunoSEQ Assay, a bias-controlled multiplex PCR. The authors processed their data as follows. Within the assay, amplification of reference gene primers was used to estimate how many nucleated cells each sample contained. To quantify the absolute abundance of each unique TCRbeta CDR3 rearrangement, sequence reads were collapsed and filtered. For each sample, productive Simpson clonality was calculated as the square root of Simpson's diversity index over productive rearrangements. The table comes from immuneACCESS by way of TCRdb, which keeps in-frame sequences with V and J called. Part of the clones is missing from these tables; in studies checked, under half for an unresolved V gene and the rest for unknown reasons. That table supplies the V and J calls and clone size; D and trimming were determined from the DNA. Present in this sample are 150,000 or so clones, about 80% of which were seen just once. Of the sample, around 2.9% falls within the top ten clones.

Trimming accounts for 5 bases at V and 1 base at J, while the number of junction bases matched to no gene is 19. CDR1 and CDR2 are read off the germline V gene as SGHRS and YFSETQ. Inclusive of the bounding cysteine and phenylalanine, the CDR3 is 20 residues long. Only CDR3 DNA remains: 60 bases, in frame from the first base. This receptor chain uses TRBV5-1 and TRBJ2-2; TRBD2 aligns with 8 central bases. Sequencing was carried out using PBMCs or T cells enriched from blood (not recorded which). This clonotype was sampled from a woman in her forties or fifties who had recovered from COVID-19. The DNA reads TGCGCCAGCAGGATGTGGTCGGGGGGGCCCTCTAACAGGAACACCGGGGAGCTGTTTTTT. It translates as CASRMWSGGPSNRNTGELFF. The CDR3, completed at both ends by the reference TRBV5-1 and TRBJ2-2 genes, gives the full variable domain KAGVTQTPRYLIKTRGQQVTLSCSPISGHRSVSWYQQTPGQGLQFLFEYFSETQRNKGNFPGRFSGRQFSNSRSEMNVSTLELGDSALYLCASRMWSGGPSNRNTGELFFGEGSRLTVL.